The 31 T cell receptor beta chains below come from one sample, sequenced in a study of cytomegalovirus exposure and HLA in healthy donors. A multiplex PCR was run with 60 Vbeta primers and 13 Jbeta primers. Here immunoSEQ multiplex PCR was the method, and the copy in TCRdb shows in-frame clones only, minus some. The repertoire includes 90,000 to 130,000 clones, 79% of them detected once, and roughly 3% sits in the top ten. Sequencing input: PBMCs. The receptor set was obtained from a woman younger than 30 in good health and CMV-seropositive.

The chain couples TRBV11-2 to TRBJ2-6, with D unresolved. With 2 bases removed from V and 1 base from J, the gap between germline ends came to 3 bases. The germline V gene encodes CDR1 SGHAT and CDR2 FQNNGV. This CDR3 is built from 14 residues. The CDR3 spells CASSLPSGANVLTF. The DNA of the CDR3 is TGTGCCAGCAGCTTACCTTCTGGGGCCAACGTCCTGACTTTC.

V gene TRBV28 combines with J gene TRBJ2-1, with D uncertain. Germline V gene lookup returns CDR1 MDHEN and CDR2 SYDVKM. V shed 1 base and J shed 10 bases, with 17 bases lying between them. The CDR3 spans 15 residues. In DNA, the CDR3 is TGTGCCAGCAGTTTATCTGGTAGCTCCCCCACCGAGCAGTTCTTC. Its translation: CASSLSGSSPTEQFF. Drawing the rest from reference TRBV28 and TRBJ2-1, the complete variable domain is DVKVTQSSRYLVKRTGEKVFLECVQDMDHENMFWYRQDPGLGLRLIYFSYDVKMKEKGDIPEGYSVSREKKERFSLILESASTNQTSMYLCASSLSGSSPTEQFFGPGTRLTVL.

The rearrangement uses TRBV10-1 and TRBJ2-1, with TRBD2 matching 8 bases. The CDR3 runs to 12 residues. J lost 16 bases, V lost 3 bases, and 8 bases had no gene match. Germline loops: CDR1 WNHNN, CDR2 SYGVQD (reference sequence). This CDR3 reads CASSDPGGALFF. The DNA of the CDR3 is TGCGCCAGCAGTGACCCGGGAGGGGCGCTTTTCTTC.

DNA for the CDR3: TGTGCCAGTAGGGCACAGGGGCGATGGGAGCTGTTTTTT. The encoded protein is CASRAQGRWELFF. The chain employs TRBV19 and TRBJ2-2; 7 nucleotides align to TRBD1. Trimming cost V 6 bases and J 9 bases; bases outside gene matches: 7. CDR1 is LNHDA, CDR2 SQIVND, per germline (reference sequence). The CDR3 totals 13 residues.

The J gene is TRBJ1-1, the V gene TRBV5-6, with no clear D. The length of the CDR3 is 14 residues. The germline CDR1 and CDR2 sequences are SGHDT and YYEEEE. V dropped 2 bases and J dropped 1 base, with 9 bases sitting between them. The CDR3 DNA reads TGTGCCAGCAGCTTACTACGGTCGAACACTGAAGCTTTCTTT. Translated: CASSLLRSNTEAFF.

The chain combines TRBV21-1 with TRBJ2-7; TRBD2 is the table's D call, not checked against the DNA. TRBV21-1 is a known pseudogene. CDR3 length equals 14 residues. The CDR3 bases are TGTGCCAGCGGCCATAAGCGGGTACCCTACGAGCAGTACTTC. It translates to CASGHKRVPYEQYF.

This chain joins TRBV15 and TRBJ2-1; D may be TRBD2 (5 bases). This CDR3 region has 12 residues. Germline lookup yields CDR1 LNHNV and CDR2 YYDKDF (reference sequence). Trimming stripped 2 bases from V and 7 bases from J, with 6 bases between. CDR3 sequence: CATSRPGNEQFF. The CDR3 DNA reads TGTGCCACCAGCAGACCGGGGAATGAGCAGTTCTTC. The full variable domain, with the rest looked up from reference TRBV15 and TRBJ2-1, is DAMVIQNPRYQVTQFGKPVTLSCSQTLNHNVMYWYQQKSSQAPKLLFHYYDKDFNNEADTPDNFQSRRPNTSFCFLDIRSPGLGDTAMYLCATSRPGNEQFFGPGTRLTVL.

This chain connects TRBV4-1 to TRBJ2-5; TRBD1 aligns across 9 bases. Trimming took 5 bases from V and 3 from J; bases not matched to a gene: 7. Germline-derived CDR1 and CDR2 are MGHRA and YSYEKL. The CDR3 covers 15 residues. The CDR3 bases are TGCGCCAGCAGCTACCCCGGGACAGGGAAAGAGACCCAGTACTTC. Protein: CASSYPGTGKETQYF.

This chain joins TRBV6-1 and TRBJ2-7; TRBD2 matches 7 bases. The length of the CDR3 is 13 residues. Germline trimming cut 7 bases from V and 5 bases from J; bases unmatched to any gene: 8. The germline CDR1 and CDR2 sequences are MNHNS and SASEGT. The CDR3 sequence: CASIWQGGNEQYF. CDR3 bases: TGTGCCAGCATCTGGCAGGGAGGGAACGAGCAGTACTTC.

The V and J genes are TRBV27 and TRBJ1-1, with D uncertain. Per the germline V gene, CDR1 is MNHEY and CDR2 is SMNVEV (reference sequence). The V gene lost 6 bases and the J gene lost 3 bases, with 14 bases spanning the gap. The CDR3 contains 14 residues. The CDR3 nucleotides are TGTGCCAGCAGACTGACGAAGAGGTACACTGAAGCTTTCTTT. The encoded protein is CASRLTKRYTEAFF.

V gene TRBV30 combines with J gene TRBJ2-7; TRBD1 aligns across 7 bases. Germline V gene lookup returns CDR1 GTSNPN and CDR2 SVGIG (reference sequence). J gave up 4 bases and V 2 bases, and 5 bases lay outside the gene matches. This CDR3 region has 13 residues. CDR3 DNA sequence: TGTGCCTGGAGTTTCCTACAGGGGTACGAGCAGTACTTC. Its protein is CAWSFLQGYEQYF.

V and J are TRBV5-1 and TRBJ2-1; D unresolved. V lost 0 bases, J lost 2 bases, and 6 bases lay in between. This CDR3 comprises 14 residues. Germline CDR1 reads SGHRS; CDR2 reads YFSETQ. CDR3 loop: CASSLETPYNEQFF. CDR3 DNA: TGCGCCAGCAGCTTGGAAACTCCCTACAATGAGCAGTTCTTC.

The rearrangement uses TRBV19 and TRBJ2-1, with TRBD2 matching 13 bases. J lost 4 bases, V lost 2 bases, and 5 bases had no gene match. The CDR3 length is 17 residues. Looked up from germline, CDR1 is LNHDA and CDR2 is SQIVND (reference sequence). This CDR3 reads CASSIWELAGGYNEQFF. The CDR3 nucleotides are TGTGCCAGTAGTATATGGGAACTAGCGGGAGGGTACAATGAGCAGTTCTTC. The full variable domain, rest sourced from reference TRBV19 and TRBJ2-1, is DGGITQSPKYLFRKEGQNVTLSCEQNLNHDAMYWYRQDPGQGLRLIYYSQIVNDFQKGDIAEGYSVSREKKESFPLTVTSAQKNPTAFYLCASSIWELAGGYNEQFFGPGTRLTVL.

CDR3 loop: CASNLNGRVNEQYF. The CDR3 nucleotides are TGTGCCAGCAACCTAAACGGGAGAGTGAACGAGCAGTACTTC. The chain links TRBV5-4 to TRBJ2-7; tentatively, D is TRBD2 (6 bases). The CDR3 spans 14 residues. V gave up 6 bases and J gave up 5 bases, with 18 bases separating them. CDR1 is SGHNT and CDR2 is YYREEE in the germline V gene (reference sequence).

This chain links TRBV6-5 with TRBJ2-1; possible D gene TRBD2, 5 bases. Trimming removed 2 bases from V and 2 bases from J, with 13 bases in between. Per germline, CDR1 MNHEY and CDR2 SVGAGI. This CDR3 is 16 amino acids long. CDR3 in amino acids: CASSYGSGRTYNEQFF. For the CDR3, the DNA is TGTGCCAGCAGTTACGGGTCGGGAAGGACCTACAATGAGCAGTTCTTC.

The genes are TRBV18 and TRBJ2-7, with 7 bases fitting TRBD1. The germline CDR1 and CDR2 sequences are KGHSH and LQKENI. The length of the CDR3 is 14 residues. Unmatched junction bases numbered 7, after V lost 5 bases and J lost 3 bases. CDR3 in amino acids: CASSFGQDLYEQYF. The CDR3 DNA reads as TGTGCCAGCTCATTCGGACAGGACCTCTACGAGCAGTACTTC.

The rearrangement uses TRBV18 and TRBJ1-4; D is perhaps TRBD1 (5 bases). From germline, CDR1 is KGHSH and CDR2 LQKENI. This CDR3 contains 17 residues. The V end was cut by 3 bases, the J end by 7 bases, with 21 bases between. The CDR3 DNA reads TGTGCCAGCTCACCCCCTCCCACGCGGGGGTACGGTGAAAAACTGTTTTTT. Encoded protein: CASSPPPTRGYGEKLFF.

The V and J genes are TRBV6-6 and TRBJ1-5; TRBD1 agrees at 10 bases. Per germline, CDR1 MNHNY and CDR2 SVGAGI (reference sequence). The CDR3 runs 14 residues. Trimming cost V 6 bases and J 1 base; bases outside gene matches: 0. The CDR3 DNA reads TGTGCCAGCAGGGACAGGGGGAGCAATCAGCCCCAGCATTTT. This translates into CASRDRGSNQPQHF.

This clone is a singleton in its sample. In DNA, the CDR3 is TGTGCCAGCGGAGGACTAGCGGGAGACGGTGAGCAGTTCTTC. It specifies CASGGLAGDGEQFF. The chain is built from TRBV7-2 and TRBJ2-1, with 13 bases that match TRBD2. Germline-derived CDR1 and CDR2 are SGHTA and FQGNSA. The CDR3 sequence is 14 residues long. Unmatched junction bases numbered 7, after V lost 8 bases and J lost 9 bases.

The CDR3 here is CASSRTSGLGQETQYF. The CDR3, as DNA: TGTGCCAGCAGTAGGACTAGCGGCCTGGGACAAGAGACCCAGTACTTC. The chain couples TRBV2 to TRBJ2-5; TRBD2 agrees at 10 bases. The CDR3 runs 16 residues. From germline, CDR1 is SNHLY and CDR2 FYNNEI. Trimming cost V 5 bases and J 2 bases; bases outside gene matches: 8. Combining the CDR3 with reference TRBV2 and TRBJ2-5 gives the whole variable domain EPEVTQTPSHQVTQMGQEVILRCVPISNHLYFYWYRQILGQKVEFLVSFYNNEISEKSEIFDDQFSVERPDGSNFTLKIRSTKLEDSAMYFCASSRTSGLGQETQYFGPGTRLLVL.

The V and J genes are TRBV4-1 and TRBJ1-1; TRBD1 agrees at 8 bases. Germline loops: CDR1 MGHRA, CDR2 YSYEKL. There are 17 residues in the CDR3. Trimming at V came to 4 bases and at J to 0 bases, leaving 10 bases not matched to a gene. The CDR3 loop reads CASSPRQGILMNTEAFF. CDR3 coding DNA: TGCGCCAGCAGCCCGCGACAGGGGATACTTATGAACACTGAAGCTTTCTTT.

The rearrangement joins TRBV30 to TRBJ2-5; tentatively, D is TRBD2 (7 bases). Germline values: CDR1 GTSNPN, CDR2 SVGIG (reference sequence). V was cut by 1 base and J by 4 bases, with 10 bases left in between. This CDR3 comprises 13 residues. This CDR3 reads CAWSGGGPETQYF. For the CDR3, the DNA is TGTGCCTGGAGTGGCGGGGGCCCAGAGACCCAGTACTTC. Looking up the rest from reference TRBV30 and TRBJ2-5 gives the full variable domain: SQTIHQWPATLVQPVGSPLSLECTVEGTSNPNLYWYRQAAGRGLQLLFYSVGIGQISSEVPQNLSASRPQDRQFILSSKKLLLSDSGFYLCAWSGGGPETQYFGPGTRLLVL.

The CDR3: CASSLGTGNTGELFF. The CDR3 DNA reads as TGTGCCAGCAGCTTAGGGACAGGGAACACCGGGGAGCTGTTTTTT. V usage is TRBV5-4 and J usage is TRBJ2-2; 8 bases are shared with TRBD1. V shed 2 bases and J 1 base; nucleotides not matched to a gene: 1. CDR1 is SGHNT and CDR2 is YYREEE in the germline V gene (reference sequence). CDR3 length: 15 amino acids.

The rearrangement links TRBV5-6 to TRBJ2-3; possible D gene TRBD2, 5 bases. CDR1 and CDR2 (germline): SGHDT, YYEEEE. This CDR3 has 16 residues. V shed 4 bases and J shed 2 bases, with 17 bases lying between them. The CDR3 DNA reads as TGTGCCAGCAGCCCGTTGGGCCAAGCGGACACAGATACGCAGTATTTT. Translated, it gives CASSPLGQADTDTQYF.

The chain couples TRBV10-1 to TRBJ1-1, with a weak D call TRBD1 (6 bases). The ends were cut back, 3 bases at V and 0 bases at J, with 11 bases in the middle. The CDR3 consists of 15 residues. Looked up from germline, CDR1 is WNHNN and CDR2 is SYGVQD (reference sequence). This CDR3 is CASSEGGDMNTEAFF. The CDR3 coding sequence is TGCGCCAGCAGTGAAGGGGGAGACATGAACACTGAAGCTTTCTTT.

This sequence joins TRBV27 and TRBJ2-7, with D perhaps TRBD2 (5 bases). Trimming stripped 0 bases from V and 3 bases from J, with 12 bases between. The CDR3 covers 15 residues. Germline V gene lookup returns CDR1 MNHEY and CDR2 SMNVEV (reference sequence). The chain's CDR3 is CASSLSRGGFYEQYF. The CDR3 DNA reads as TGTGCCAGCAGTTTATCACGTGGAGGATTCTACGAGCAGTACTTC.

In the case of this clone: An end of the junction differs from the germline gene, which may be a read error. This sequence joins TRBV19 and TRBJ1-1, with D possibly matching TRBD1 (5 bases). Germline CDR1 LNHDA, CDR2 SQIVND (reference sequence). CDR3 length: 18 amino acids. The CDR3 loop is CATSLGLGGVSLGTEAFF. In DNA form, the CDR3 reads TGTGCCACTAGTCTAGGTCTGGGGGGGGTCAGTCTGGGGACTGAAGCTTTCTTT.

In its sample, this clone was seen a few times. This chain connects TRBV5-6 to TRBJ1-1, with D unclear. The V end lost 2 bases, the J end lost 5 bases, and 7 bases lay between the germline ends. The CDR3 covers 12 residues. Germline CDR1 and CDR2: SGHDT and YYEEEE. The CDR3 spells CASSFSVTEAFF. For the CDR3, the DNA is TGTGCCAGCAGCTTCTCCGTAACTGAAGCTTTCTTT.

The chain has TRBV10-3 and TRBJ2-1, with 7 bases that match TRBD1. With 11 bases clipped from V and 0 bases from J, the junction kept 4 bases outside the gene matches. CDR3 size: 13 residues. Germline V gives CDR1 ENHRY, CDR2 SYGVKD. For the CDR3, the DNA is TGTGCCGCACAGGGGAGCTCCTACAATGAGCAGTTCTTC. Its protein product is CAAQGSSYNEQFF.

This clone was found a few times. The chain joins TRBV11-2 to TRBJ2-2, with 7 bases that match TRBD2. CDR1 and CDR2 (germline): SGHAT, FQNNGV. The V and J ends lost 3 bases and 7 bases, in that order; junction bases with no gene match: 5. This CDR3 has 14 residues. The chain's CDR3 is CASSFAGVGGELFF. CDR3 DNA sequence: TGTGCCAGCAGCTTCGCGGGAGTGGGCGGGGAGCTGTTTTTT.

This rearrangement joins TRBV11-2 to TRBJ1-1, with 7 bases identical to TRBD1. J was trimmed by 0 bases and V by 5 bases; bases with no gene match: 3. In germline, CDR1 is SGHAT, CDR2 FQNNGV. The CDR3 is 14 amino acids. The CDR3 DNA reads as TGTGCCAGCAGCCGACAGGGCATGAACACTGAAGCTTTCTTT. Translating gives CASSRQGMNTEAFF.